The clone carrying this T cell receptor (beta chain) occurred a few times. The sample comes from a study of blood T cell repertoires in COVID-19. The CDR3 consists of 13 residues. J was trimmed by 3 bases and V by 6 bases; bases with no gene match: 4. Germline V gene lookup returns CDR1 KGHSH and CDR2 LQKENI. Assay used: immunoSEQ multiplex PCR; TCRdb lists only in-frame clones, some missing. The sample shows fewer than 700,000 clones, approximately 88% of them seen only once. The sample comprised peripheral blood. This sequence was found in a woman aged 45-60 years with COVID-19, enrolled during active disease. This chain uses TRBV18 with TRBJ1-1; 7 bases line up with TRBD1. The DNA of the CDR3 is TGTGCCAGCTCCGTCAGGGGGGACACTGAAGCTTTCTTT. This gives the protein CASSVRGDTEAFF. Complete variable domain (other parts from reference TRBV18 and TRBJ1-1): NAGVMQNPRHLVRRRGQEARLRCSPMKGHSHVYWYRQLPEEGLKFMVYLQKENIIDESGMPKERFSAEFPKEGPSILRIQQVVRGDSAAYFCASSVRGDTEAFFGQGTRLTVV.